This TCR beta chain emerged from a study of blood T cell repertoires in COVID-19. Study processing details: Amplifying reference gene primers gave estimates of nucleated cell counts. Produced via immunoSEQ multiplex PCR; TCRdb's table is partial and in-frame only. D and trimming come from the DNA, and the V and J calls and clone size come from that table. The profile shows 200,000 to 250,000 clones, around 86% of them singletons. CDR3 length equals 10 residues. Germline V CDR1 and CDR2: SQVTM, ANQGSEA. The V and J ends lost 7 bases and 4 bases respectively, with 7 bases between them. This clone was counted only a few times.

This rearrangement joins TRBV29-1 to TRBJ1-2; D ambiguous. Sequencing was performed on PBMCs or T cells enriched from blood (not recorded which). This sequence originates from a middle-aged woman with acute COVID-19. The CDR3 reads CSAYSYGYTF. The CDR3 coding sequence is TGCAGCGCCTACAGCTATGGCTACACCTTC.